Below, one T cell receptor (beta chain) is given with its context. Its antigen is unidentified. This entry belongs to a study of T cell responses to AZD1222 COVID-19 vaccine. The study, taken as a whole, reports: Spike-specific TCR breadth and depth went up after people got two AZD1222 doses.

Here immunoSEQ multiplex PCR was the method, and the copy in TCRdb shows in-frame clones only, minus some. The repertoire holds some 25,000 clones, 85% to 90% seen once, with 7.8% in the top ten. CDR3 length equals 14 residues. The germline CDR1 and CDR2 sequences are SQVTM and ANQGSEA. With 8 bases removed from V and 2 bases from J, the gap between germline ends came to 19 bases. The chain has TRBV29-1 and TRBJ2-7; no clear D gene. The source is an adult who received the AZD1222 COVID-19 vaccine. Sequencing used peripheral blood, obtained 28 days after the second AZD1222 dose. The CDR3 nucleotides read TGCAGCCCCCCTGGCCCGTATTACCCCTACGAGCAGTACTTC. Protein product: CSPPGPYYPYEQYF.